The clone carrying this T cell receptor (beta chain) was counted between two and nine times. Between the trimmed V and J ends, which lost 4 bases and 4 bases, there was a span of 11 bases. Germline V CDR1 and CDR2: GTSNPN, SVGIG (reference sequence). CDR3 length: 13 amino acids. This sample is part of a study of regulatory T cells in long-lasting Graves disease. Sequencing libraries for TCR beta were prepared with iRepertoire HTBI primers and Arm-PCR of CDR3 regions. In TCRdb, the multiplex PCR reads were re-called with MiXCR into one record per CDR3 protein. The table includes roughly 560,000 distinct CDR3 sequences, about 16% detected once. The time point is: newly diagnosed GD, antithyroid drugs for less than 3 months. Extracted PBMC RNA gave rise to the TCR library. These data are also associated with another study on T cells in Graves' hyperthyroidism and ophthalmopathy. That source adds: Carried out on the TCR CDR3, a first-round RT-PCR used the HTBI primer set. In blood, most of the thyroid clonotypes expanded above 0.001 were also present.

The chain combines TRBV30 with TRBJ1-3; D not resolved. The starting material was peripheral blood mononuclear cells (PBMCs), obtained at new diagnosis, from a patient treated with antithyroid drugs. The sequence was obtained from a woman aged 35-60 years with Graves disease. CDR3 sequence (DNA): TGTGCCTGGACGTCAATGGGGGGAAACACCATATATTTT. This codes for CAWTSMGGNTIYF.